This passage covers 29 T cell receptor beta chains from one sample sequenced in a study of blood T cell repertoires in COVID-19. Sequenced by immunoSEQ multiplex PCR; TCRdb stores in-frame clones only, minus some. The sample lists roughly 220,000 clones, about 85% occurring once. The sequenced sample was peripheral blood. These receptors were obtained from a woman aged 55-69 years who had recovered from COVID-19.

V and J are TRBV5-4 and TRBJ1-1; D may be TRBD1 (6 bases). V was shortened by 0 bases and J by 0 bases, with 15 bases between the two germline ends. Germline V CDR1 and CDR2: SGHNT, YYREEE (reference sequence). CDR3 length equals 17 residues. In DNA, the CDR3 is TGTGCCAGCAGCTTGGTACAGGGCGGCGTTTTGAACACTGAAGCTTTCTTT. This translates into CASSLVQGGVLNTEAFF.

The genes are TRBV5-6 and TRBJ1-3, with 8 bases identical to TRBD1. Per the germline V gene, CDR1 is SGHDT and CDR2 is YYEEEE. CDR3 length equals 18 residues. V shed 0 bases and J 0 bases; nucleotides not matched to a gene: 8. This chain's CDR3 is CASSLESGGPSSGNTIYF. The CDR3, as DNA: TGTGCCAGCAGCTTGGAGTCAGGGGGCCCGAGCTCTGGAAACACCATATATTTT.

J is TRBJ2-7 and V is TRBV9, with TRBD2 matching 12 bases. CDR1 is SGDLS and CDR2 is YYNGEE in the germline V gene. The CDR3 is made up of 15 amino acids. V shed 4 bases and J 4 bases; nucleotides not matched to a gene: 6. CDR3 amino acids: CASSLPGLAGYEQYF. In nucleotides, the CDR3 is TGTGCCAGCAGCCTACCGGGACTAGCGGGTTACGAGCAGTACTTC.

The table lists this clone with a few counts. This sequence joins TRBV6-2 or TRBV6-3 and TRBJ2-3; weak D call: TRBD2 (5 bases). There are 16 residues in the CDR3. V lost 2 bases and J 5 bases, leaving 17 bases between the germline ends. The V gene's germline CDR1 is MNHEY and CDR2 SVGEGT. The CDR3 DNA sequence: TGTGCCAGCAGTTACCCGCGAACCGGGGTGCTAGATACGCAGTATTTT. Its translation is CASSYPRTGVLDTQYF.

This clone appeared a few times. The chain is built from TRBV4-1 and TRBJ2-3, with 11 bases aligning to TRBD2. CDR1 and CDR2 (germline): MGHRA, YSYEKL. CDR3 size: 18 residues. The V gene end was trimmed by 1 base and the J gene end by 1 base; junction bases not matched to a gene: 7. This CDR3 reads CASSQVPQLAGGTDTQYF. As DNA, the CDR3 is TGCGCCAGCAGCCAAGTCCCACAACTAGCGGGGGGCACAGATACGCAGTATTTT.

The rearrangement joins TRBV3-1 (or the pseudogene TRBV3-2) to TRBJ2-3, with D perhaps TRBD2 (5 bases). This CDR3 is built from 14 residues. CDR1 LGHDT and CDR2 YNNKEL come from the germline V gene (reference sequence). Trimming cost V 6 bases and J 2 bases, with 12 bases left between them. CDR3 nucleotide sequence: TGTGCCAGCAGTTCCGGGATTAACACAGATACGCAGTATTTT. Encoded protein: CASSSGINTDTQYF.

The chain uses TRBV20-1 and TRBJ2-3, with TRBD2 identical over 10 bases. The CDR3 totals 16 residues. V was clipped by 3 bases and J by 5 bases; unmatched bases: 11. Germline V gene data show CDR1 as DFQATT and CDR2 as SNEGSKA (reference sequence). CDR3 nucleotides: TGCAGTGCTAGTCTCAGCGGGGGGGCCGGTGGAGATACGCAGTATTTT. It specifies CSASLSGGAGGDTQYF.

The chain combines TRBV27 with TRBJ2-7; a possible D gene is TRBD1 (6 bases). The CDR3 length is 16 residues. V was shortened by 0 bases and J by 0 bases, with 12 bases between the two germline ends. Per germline, CDR1 MNHEY and CDR2 SMNVEV (reference sequence). In DNA form, the CDR3 reads TGTGCCAGCAGTTTATCGGGGACACGAAGCTCCTACGAGCAGTACTTC. Translation gives CASSLSGTRSSYEQYF.

V usage is TRBV5-6 and J usage is TRBJ2-7, with D possibly being TRBD2 (6 bases). Trimming removed 2 bases from V and 3 bases from J, with 15 bases in between. This CDR3 has 15 residues. The germline gives CDR1 SGHDT, CDR2 YYEEEE. The CDR3: CASSFGLNTLYEQYF. The CDR3 DNA sequence: TGTGCCAGCAGCTTCGGACTAAATACCCTCTACGAGCAGTACTTC.

This chain's CDR3 is CASSPESREKLFF. Here the CDR3 DNA reads TGTGCCAGCTCACCCGAATCCAGGGAAAAACTGTTTTTT. V usage is TRBV18 and J usage is TRBJ1-4; D is uncertain. The V and J ends lost 3 bases and 8 bases respectively, with 10 bases between them. CDR1 is KGHSH and CDR2 is LQKENI in the germline V gene. The CDR3 sequence is 13 residues long.

In its sample, this clone was seen once. This sequence joins TRBV29-1 and TRBJ1-1, with D perhaps TRBD1 (5 bases). The CDR3 length is 13 residues. V dropped 7 bases and J dropped 6 bases, with 18 bases sitting between them. The V gene's germline CDR1 is SQVTM and CDR2 ANQGSEA. The CDR3 reads CSGRRGSRPEAFF. In DNA, the CDR3 is TGCAGCGGTCGACGGGGGAGTAGACCTGAAGCTTTCTTT.

The rearrangement links TRBV5-4 to TRBJ2-3, with TRBD2 matching 7 bases. The CDR3 is made up of 15 amino acids. J lost 2 bases, V lost 2 bases, and 5 bases had no gene match. Germline V gene lookup returns CDR1 SGHNT and CDR2 YYREEE (reference sequence). The CDR3, as DNA: TGTGCCAGCAGCTTTGGCCTAGCGGACACAGATACGCAGTATTTT. It encodes CASSFGLADTDTQYF.

Concerning this clone itself: The same CDR3 arises from other DNA sequences in this sample as well. This chain links TRBV7-2 with TRBJ1-5; no clear D. This CDR3 has 13 residues. CDR1 SGHTA and CDR2 FQGNSA come from the germline V gene. The V gene lost 5 bases and the J gene lost 5 bases, with 10 bases spanning the gap. CDR3: CASSVRGDQPQHF. CDR3 bases: TGTGCCAGCAGCGTCAGAGGAGATCAGCCCCAGCATTTT. The variable domain in full, with the rest retrieved from reference TRBV7-2 and TRBJ1-5, is GAGVSQSPSNKVTEKGKDVELRCDPISGHTALYWYRQSLGQGLEFLIYFQGNSAPDKSGLPSDRFSAERTGGSVSTLTIQRTQQEDSAVYLCASSVRGDQPQHFGDGTRLSIL.

The chain has TRBV30 and TRBJ1-6; TRBD1 is a possible D gene (6 bases). V gave up 1 base and J gave up 9 bases, with 13 bases separating them. The CDR3 totals 14 residues. Germline CDR1 is GTSNPN and CDR2 is SVGIG (reference sequence). The CDR3 loop reads CAWSEVQGLSPLHF. The CDR3 DNA is TGTGCCTGGAGTGAGGTCCAGGGGCTTTCACCCCTCCACTTT.

The V gene is TRBV5-1, the J gene TRBJ1-6; D is unclear. This CDR3 comprises 13 residues. The germline V gene encodes CDR1 SGHRS and CDR2 YFSETQ. Trimming took off 7 bases at V and 8 bases at J, with 13 bases between the two ends. The CDR3 loop is CASGGRWDSPLHF. The CDR3 DNA reads as TGCGCCAGCGGAGGGAGGTGGGATTCACCCCTCCACTTT.

In its sample, this clone was seen once. The chain couples TRBV6-1 to TRBJ2-7, with a possible D match to TRBD1 (5 bases). Germline CDR1 reads MNHNS; CDR2 reads SASEGT. The CDR3 length is 15 residues. V lost 3 bases and J lost 0, with 12 bases in between. CDR3 amino acids: CASSEPYRGSYEQYF. The CDR3 coding sequence is TGTGCCAGCAGTGAGCCCTATAGGGGCTCCTACGAGCAGTACTTC.

This clone appeared a few times. At one boundary the junction diverges from the germline segment, which might be a read error. CDR3: CASSLESINEQFF. The CDR3 DNA is TGTGCCAGCAGCCTAGAATCCATCAATGAGCAGTTCTTC. The J gene is TRBJ2-1, the V gene TRBV11-3; D gene unclear. This CDR3 spans 13 amino acids. CDR1 is SGHNT and CDR2 is YENEEA in the germline V gene.

The chain couples TRBV20-1 to TRBJ2-4; D is unclear. This CDR3 comprises 16 residues. Trimming shortened V by 3 bases and J by 0 bases, and 15 bases separated the two germline ends. Germline loops: CDR1 DFQATT, CDR2 SNEGSKA (reference sequence). CDR3 in DNA: TGCAGTGCTAGTCTCGGTTTAGATCTAGCCAAAAACATTCAGTACTTC. Amino acid sequence: CSASLGLDLAKNIQYF.

This rearrangement joins TRBV4-1 to TRBJ2-7; possibly TRBD1 for D (6 bases). Germline V lookup: CDR1 MGHRA, CDR2 YSYEKL. The length of the CDR3 is 13 residues. V lost 3 bases and J lost 1, with 7 bases in between. This chain's CDR3 is CASSQQGSYEQYF. CDR3 DNA sequence: TGCGCCAGCAGCCAGCAGGGGTCCTACGAGCAGTACTTC.

This clone was found once. The gene calls are TRBV5-1 and TRBJ2-3; 9 bases align to TRBD1. This CDR3 has 16 amino acids. From germline, CDR1 is SGHRS and CDR2 YFSETQ. The V gene end was trimmed by 4 bases and the J gene end by 2 bases; junction bases not matched to a gene: 8. The CDR3 loop reads CASSGTGYPITDTQYF. CDR3 in DNA: TGCGCCAGCAGCGGGACAGGGTATCCCATCACAGATACGCAGTATTTT.

The V call is TRBV5-1, the J call TRBJ2-1, with 9 bases matching TRBD2. This CDR3 has 15 residues. The germline V gene encodes CDR1 SGHRS and CDR2 YFSETQ. The V gene end was trimmed by 0 bases and the J gene end by 5 bases; junction bases not matched to a gene: 3. The CDR3 coding sequence is TGCGCCAGCAGCTTGGGCGGGGGGGCCAACAATGAGCAGTTCTTC. Translated: CASSLGGGANNEQFF. The full variable domain, in which reference TRBV5-1 and TRBJ2-1 provide the parts outside the CDR3, is KAGVTQTPRYLIKTRGQQVTLSCSPISGHRSVSWYQQTPGQGLQFLFEYFSETQRNKGNFPGRFSGRQFSNSRSEMNVSTLELGDSALYLCASSLGGGANNEQFFGPGTRLTVL.

The J gene is TRBJ1-2, the V gene TRBV29-1; D is perhaps TRBD1 (6 bases). Germline V CDR1 and CDR2: SQVTM, ANQGSEA. Trimming cost V 5 bases and J 4 bases, with 20 bases left between them. The CDR3 loop spans 15 amino acids. CDR3 DNA: TGCAGCGTTCGGAACAGGGCGCCTCTGCCCTATGGCTACACCTTC. Translated, it gives CSVRNRAPLPYGYTF. The full variable domain, completed using reference TRBV29-1 and TRBJ1-2, is SAVISQKPSRDICQRGTSLTIQCQVDSQVTMMFWYRQQPGQSLTLIATANQGSEATYESGFVIDKFPISRPNLTFSTLTVSNMSPEDSSIYLCSVRNRAPLPYGYTFGSGTRLTVV.

The J gene is TRBJ1-2, the V gene TRBV5-1; TRBD1 matches 11 bases. CDR1 SGHRS and CDR2 YFSETQ come from the germline V gene. V lost 4 bases and J lost 4; bases outside the gene matches: 6. The CDR3 consists of 15 residues. The CDR3 DNA follows: TGCGCCAGCAGCCCGGGGACAGGGGGGTTCTATGGCTACACCTTC. As protein: CASSPGTGGFYGYTF.

The rearrangement joins TRBV5-4 to TRBJ1-6, with TRBD1 matching 7 bases. After removal of 0 bases from V and 10 bases from J, the junction contained 4 bases not matched to a gene. This CDR3 region has 14 residues. The germline CDR1 and CDR2 sequences are SGHNT and YYREEE (reference sequence). Here the CDR3 DNA reads TGTGCCAGCAGCTTGGGGTCACAGGGGTCACCCCTCCACTTT. The encoded protein is CASSLGSQGSPLHF.

The V call is TRBV6-2 or TRBV6-3, the J call TRBJ1-1; the D is unclear. CDR1 and CDR2 from the germline V gene are MNHEY and SVGEGT. This CDR3 has 11 amino acids. Between the trimmed V and J ends, which lost 5 bases and 8 bases, there was a span of 9 bases. CDR3 sequence (DNA): TGTGCCAGCAGTAACACAAGAGAAGCTTTCTTT. Amino acids: CASSNTREAFF.

The chain is built from TRBV12-3 or TRBV12-4 and TRBJ1-5; D ambiguous. The CDR3 contains 13 residues. Trimming cost V 7 bases and J 2 bases, with 9 bases left between them. The CDR3, as DNA: TGTGCCAGCACCCGCGGGGGCAATCAGCCCCAGCATTTT. It is translated as CASTRGGNQPQHF.

The V gene is TRBV9, the J gene TRBJ2-7; 9 bases map to TRBD1. The CDR3 extends over 14 amino acids. Germline lookup yields CDR1 SGDLS and CDR2 YYNGEE. V was pared by 3 bases and J by 6 bases, with 7 bases of the junction left unmatched. The CDR3 nucleotides read TGTGCCAGCAGCGCACAGGGGGCGGCCGGCGAGCAGTACTTC. Translated: CASSAQGAAGEQYF.

The V call is TRBV5-5, the J call TRBJ2-5; 10 nucleotides agree with TRBD2. Germline loops: CDR1 SGHKS, CDR2 YYEKEE (reference sequence). With 2 bases clipped from V and 4 bases from J, the junction kept 8 bases outside the gene matches. This CDR3 is 16 amino acids long. The CDR3 loop is CASSFTSGGARETQYF. For the CDR3, the DNA is TGTGCCAGCAGCTTTACCAGCGGGGGGGCCAGAGAGACCCAGTACTTC.

This rearrangement joins TRBV11-3 to TRBJ2-1, with 9 nucleotides matching TRBD2. Looked up from germline, CDR1 is SGHNT and CDR2 is YENEEA. Trimming at V came to 1 base and at J to 0 bases, leaving 10 bases not matched to a gene. This CDR3 has 19 amino acids. CDR3 DNA: TGTGCCAGCAGCTTAGGGAGCGGGGGGCCCGCCTACTCCTACAATGAGCAGTTCTTC. Translating gives CASSLGSGGPAYSYNEQFF.